What follows are 18 T cell receptor beta chains derived from one specimen sequenced in a study of control samples from healthy donors and cancer patients. Method: immunoSEQ multiplex PCR; TCRdb's copy keeps in-frame clones and lacks some. Found here are some 190,000 clones; the top ten clones hold 2% to 2.5%. The material sequenced was blood. The receptor source for this set is a woman in her thirties in good health.

The chain is built from TRBV7-2 and TRBJ1-2; maybe TRBD1 (6 bases). Germline loops: CDR1 SGHTA, CDR2 FQGNSA. The V gene lost 5 bases and the J gene lost 6 bases, with 16 bases spanning the gap. The length of the CDR3 is 14 residues. CDR3 in DNA: TGTGCCAGCAGCCTAGGACAGTCTGTCCATGGCTACACCTTC. Encoded protein: CASSLGQSVHGYTF. Full variable domain (remainder filled in from reference TRBV7-2 and TRBJ1-2): GAGVSQSPSNKVTEKGKDVELRCDPISGHTALYWYRQSLGQGLEFLIYFQGNSAPDKSGLPSDRFSAERTGGSVSTLTIQRTQQEDSAVYLCASSLGQSVHGYTFGSGTRLTVV.

The V call is TRBV4-3, the J call TRBJ1-5; D gene ambiguous. CDR3 length: 13 residues. Germline-derived CDR1 and CDR2 are LGHNA and YSLEER. Trimming left V 0 bases short and J 7 bases short, with 7 bases between. The DNA of the CDR3 is TGCGCCAGCAGCCAAGATGAACTCCAGCCCCAGCATTTT. Amino acid sequence: CASSQDELQPQHF.

The chain links TRBV7-9 to TRBJ2-3; 10 bases match TRBD2. Germline trimming cut 5 bases from V and 4 bases from J; bases unmatched to any gene: 3. This CDR3 has 14 residues. Germline V CDR1 and CDR2: SEHNR, FQNEAQ (reference sequence). CDR3 nucleotides: TGTGCCAGCAGCCCAGCGGGGGGGCCAGATACGCAGTATTTT. This sequence encodes CASSPAGGPDTQYF. The variable domain in full, completed from reference TRBV7-9 and TRBJ2-3, reads DTGVSQNPRHKITKRGQNVTFRCDPISEHNRLYWYRQTLGQGPEFLTYFQNEAQLEKSRLLSDRFSAERPKGSFSTLEIQRTEQGDSAMYLCASSPAGGPDTQYFGPGTRLTVL.

The rearrangement uses TRBV25-1 and TRBJ1-1; 7 nucleotides match TRBD1. V lost 3 bases and J lost 7; bases outside the gene matches: 5. Germline values: CDR1 MGHDK, CDR2 SYGVNS. The CDR3 consists of 13 residues. The CDR3 bases are TGTGCCAGCAGTGAGGGACAGCCAAATGAAGCTTTCTTT. Amino acids: CASSEGQPNEAFF.

V is TRBV6-1 and J is TRBJ2-7; 8 bases are a match to TRBD2. Germline trimming cut 2 bases from V and 4 bases from J; bases unmatched to any gene: 13. CDR3 length: 17 residues. Germline V gives CDR1 MNHNS, CDR2 SASEGT. The CDR3 DNA reads TGTGCCAGCAGTGAAAAATTTGCTCGGCTAGCGGGTTACGAGCAGTACTTC. Protein product: CASSEKFARLAGYEQYF.

This chain connects TRBV12-3 or TRBV12-4 to TRBJ1-2; D is unresolved. The CDR3 has 13 amino acids. V gave up 5 bases and J gave up 4 bases, with 11 bases separating them. Here the CDR3 DNA reads TGTGCCAGCAGTCGGACCGCCGCCTATGGCTACACCTTC. Translating it yields CASSRTAAYGYTF.

V and J are TRBV15 and TRBJ1-2, with D possibly matching TRBD1 (5 bases). Trimming removed 3 bases at V and 3 bases at J, with 14 bases between. The CDR3 is 15 amino acids. CDR1 is LNHNV and CDR2 is YYDKDF in the germline V gene (reference sequence). The CDR3 nucleotides are TGTGCCACCAGCAGCGACAGCGCCTTATACTATGGCTACACCTTC. Translating gives CATSSDSALYYGYTF.

The chain uses TRBV2 and TRBJ1-3; TRBD1 agrees at 9 bases. The CDR3 has 15 amino acids. Germline V lookup: CDR1 SNHLY, CDR2 FYNNEI. Losses at the gene ends were 4 bases for V and 8 bases for J; bases not matched to a gene: 9. Here the CDR3 reads CASSVYRQGVDTIYF. CDR3 DNA: TGTGCCAGCAGTGTATATCGACAGGGGGTTGACACCATATATTTT.

The rearrangement uses TRBV5-6 and TRBJ1-2; D might be TRBD1 (6 bases). Germline loops: CDR1 SGHDT, CDR2 YYEEEE. The germline V and J ends were trimmed by 0 bases and 5 bases, with 8 bases remaining between them. The CDR3 is 13 amino acids. The CDR3 region is CASSLDREYGYTF. In DNA form, the CDR3 reads TGTGCCAGCAGCTTGGACAGGGAATATGGCTACACCTTC.

The genes are TRBV7-2 and TRBJ2-3; D is unresolved. V lost 2 bases, J lost 4 bases, and 10 bases lay in between. This CDR3 is 14 amino acids long. CDR1 is SGHTA and CDR2 is FQGNSA in the germline V gene. The CDR3 protein is CASSLSRWSDTQYF. The CDR3 coding sequence is TGTGCCAGCAGCTTATCCAGGTGGTCAGATACGCAGTATTTT.

The chain has TRBV6-5 and TRBJ1-5, with D unclear. Between the trimmed V and J ends, which lost 4 bases and 10 bases, there was a span of 11 bases. The germline gives CDR1 MNHEY, CDR2 SVGAGI. The CDR3 runs to 12 residues. The DNA of the CDR3 is TGTGCCAGCAGTTTGGAGGGAGGACCCCAGCATTTT. Amino acids: CASSLEGGPQHF.

To note about this clone: The junction and the germline gene differ at one end; a read error may be behind it. The rearrangement uses TRBV7-3 and TRBJ2-1; TRBD1 matches 7 bases. The CDR3 loop spans 15 amino acids. CDR1 is SGHTA, CDR2 FQGTGA, per germline. CDR3 loop: CANSQGGEPYNEQFF. CDR3 in DNA: TGTGCCAACAGCCAAGGGGGCGAACCCTACAATGAGCAGTTCTTC.

This rearrangement joins TRBV28 to TRBJ1-2; D is possibly TRBD1 (6 bases). Trimming pared 8 bases from V and 5 bases from J, leaving 12 bases between. Germline V gene lookup returns CDR1 MDHEN and CDR2 SYDVKM. This CDR3 has 12 amino acids. CDR3 nucleotides: TGTGCCAGCGGAGGGGGGAGGTATGGCTACACCTTC. Translating gives CASGGGRYGYTF.

The chain has TRBV5-1 and TRBJ2-7; 7 nucleotides agree with TRBD2. Germline values: CDR1 SGHRS, CDR2 YFSETQ. The CDR3 extends over 15 amino acids. Germline trimming cut 4 bases from V and 6 bases from J; bases unmatched to any gene: 13. The CDR3 DNA sequence: TGCGCCAGCAGCAATGGGGGGGTAAGGATGGGCGAGCAGTACTTC. Translation gives CASSNGGVRMGEQYF.

The chain couples TRBV21-1 to TRBJ2-7; the table calls TRBD1, which could not be checked here. TRBV21-1 is recorded as a pseudogene. The CDR3 spans 12 residues. The CDR3: CASSKGQGEQYF. As DNA, the CDR3 is TGTGCCAGCAGCAAGGGGCAGGGCGAGCAGTACTTC.

The V and J genes are TRBV12-3 or TRBV12-4 and TRBJ1-1; D is undetermined. The CDR3 loop spans 13 amino acids. V gave up 5 bases and J gave up 1 base, with 8 bases separating them. The CDR3 region has the DNA TGTGCCAGCAGTCCCGCGACGAACACTGAAGCTTTCTTT. Amino acids: CASSPATNTEAFF.

The chain joins TRBV5-1 to TRBJ2-3; weak D call: TRBD2 (5 bases). Trimming shortened V by 4 bases and J by 4 bases, and 22 bases separated the two germline ends. This CDR3 has 17 amino acids. The germline gives CDR1 SGHRS, CDR2 YFSETQ. CDR3 residues: CASSVSPATDLPDTQYF. The CDR3 DNA is TGCGCCAGCAGCGTCAGCCCCGCGACGGACTTGCCAGATACGCAGTATTTT.

CDR3 nucleotides: TGTGCCAGGGTCAGGGGCGGCAATCAGCCCCAGCATTTT. This codes for CARVRGGNQPQHF. The chain employs TRBV21-1 and TRBJ1-5; no check of the table's D call, TRBD1, against the DNA was made. TRBV21-1 is a pseudogene locus. The CDR3 covers 13 residues.